This passage covers 8 T cell receptor beta chains from one sample sequenced in a study of shared T cell receptors in the human thymus. Profiled with immunoSEQ multiplex PCR; TCRdb holds only in-frame clones, not every one. The sample includes 550,000 to 800,000 clones, 80% to 90% of them seen just once. The sample was also reused in another study, on human thymus T cells.

Input material: thymocytes. The origin of the receptors is a girl less than two years old with a congenital heart defect.

Turning to this clone: Other DNA sequences from this sample encode an identical CDR3 as well. CDR3 amino acids: CASSISFQETQYF. The DNA for the CDR3 is TGTGCCAGTAGTATAAGCTTCCAAGAGACCCAGTACTTC. J is TRBJ2-5 and V is TRBV19; D is undetermined. The CDR3 extends over 13 amino acids. Trimming removed 2 bases at V and 1 base at J, with 5 bases between. Germline V gene lookup returns CDR1 LNHDA and CDR2 SQIVND (reference sequence).

The V and J genes are TRBV10-3 and TRBJ1-1; the D gene is possibly TRBD1 (6 bases). The CDR3 is made up of 14 amino acids. V was cut by 0 bases and J by 5 bases, with 10 bases left in between. From germline, CDR1 is ENHRY and CDR2 SYGVKD. In DNA form, the CDR3 reads TGTGCCATCAGTGAGTCGGCAGGGGAGACTGAAGCTTTCTTT. Translating it yields CAISESAGETEAFF.

This sequence joins TRBV19 and TRBJ1-5; TRBD1 is a possible D gene (5 bases). The CDR3 is 15 amino acids. Per germline, CDR1 LNHDA and CDR2 SQIVND (reference sequence). V dropped 4 bases and J dropped 2 bases, with 12 bases sitting between them. In DNA, the CDR3 is TGTGCCAGTAGTAGGGGCAGGAACGGCAATCAGCCCCAGCATTTT. The encoded protein is CASSRGRNGNQPQHF. Full variable domain (rest looked up from reference TRBV19 and TRBJ1-5): DGGITQSPKYLFRKEGQNVTLSCEQNLNHDAMYWYRQDPGQGLRLIYYSQIVNDFQKGDIAEGYSVSREKKESFPLTVTSAQKNPTAFYLCASSRGRNGNQPQHFGDGTRLSIL.

The rearrangement uses TRBV6-1 and TRBJ2-7, with D perhaps TRBD1 (6 bases). The ends were cut back, 2 bases at V and 4 bases at J, with 18 bases in the middle. Germline-derived CDR1 and CDR2 are MNHNS and SASEGT. This CDR3 spans 16 amino acids. The CDR3 spells CASSELATGWRYEQYF. CDR3 bases: TGTGCCAGCAGTGAACTTGCTACAGGGTGGCGATACGAGCAGTACTTC.

This clone was observed a few times. The rearrangement uses TRBV5-6 and TRBJ2-7, with unresolved D. Per the germline V gene, CDR1 is SGHDT and CDR2 is YYEEEE. Trimming shortened V by 2 bases and J by 6 bases, and 15 bases separated the two germline ends. CDR3 length equals 14 residues. In DNA form, the CDR3 reads TGTGCCAGCAGCTTAGAAACCTCTCGGGTCGAGCAGTACTTC. Protein product: CASSLETSRVEQYF.

The chain recombines TRBV27 with TRBJ1-2; 7 nucleotides line up with TRBD1. The J segment lost 8 bases and the V segment lost 10 bases, leaving 13 bases of the junction unmatched. The CDR3 is made up of 13 amino acids. Germline values: CDR1 MNHEY, CDR2 SMNVEV (reference sequence). This CDR3 reads CATRQGRTGGYTF. CDR3 nucleotide sequence: TGTGCCACTAGACAGGGAAGAACTGGAGGCTACACCTTC.

V usage is TRBV2 and J usage is TRBJ1-1; 7 bases are a match to TRBD1. Germline CDR1 reads SNHLY; CDR2 reads FYNNEI. V shed 10 bases and J 5 bases; nucleotides not matched to a gene: 10. CDR3 length equals 13 residues. CDR3 nucleotide sequence: TGTGCCACCCCGAGCCAGGGGGTAACTGAAGCTTTCTTT. It encodes CATPSQGVTEAFF.

The rearrangement uses TRBV18 and TRBJ2-3, with a tentative D call TRBD1 (7 bases). V was pared by 5 bases and J by 0 bases, with 12 bases between. Per germline, CDR1 KGHSH and CDR2 LQKENI. The CDR3 is made up of 15 amino acids. CDR3 nucleotides: TGTGCCAGCTCAGCGCAGGGGGGTAGCACAGATACGCAGTATTTT. Protein sequence: CASSAQGGSTDTQYF.